Listed below are T cell receptor beta chains from one sample, sequenced in a study of CD8 T cells in ankylosing spondylitis. TCRdb recomputed calls from the 5' RACE reads with MiXCR, one row per CDR3 protein. The repertoire holds about 30,000 distinct CDR3 sequences, approximately 14% seen once, with about a third in the top ten. Source material: blood. The receptors here all came from a male donor with ankylosing spondylitis or in good health (not recorded which). The conserved cysteine and the conserved F or W are not part of the CDR3 here. The order of the fields is V gene, J gene, CDR3 protein.

V gene: TRBV12-3/TRBV12-4
J gene: TRBJ2-2
CDR3 protein: ASSFLGETGELF

V gene: TRBV7-9
J gene: TRBJ2-7
CDR3 protein: ASSSGTSYEQY

V gene: TRBV27
J gene: TRBJ2-1
CDR3 protein: ASSFYLAGGRYNEQF

V gene: TRBV28
J gene: TRBJ2-3
CDR3 protein: ASRPGLASDTQY

V gene: TRBV12-3/TRBV12-4
J gene: TRBJ1-3
CDR3 protein: ASSLGDIGNTIY

V gene: TRBV6-5
J gene: TRBJ2-2
CDR3 protein: ASRALAGAPTGELF

V gene: TRBV12-3/TRBV12-4
J gene: TRBJ2-5
CDR3 protein: ASALAWETQY

V gene: TRBV14
J gene: TRBJ2-7
CDR3 protein: ASSYWDDEQY

V gene: TRBV28
J gene: TRBJ1-5
CDR3 protein: ASKQGANQPQH

V gene: TRBV6-2/TRBV6-3
J gene: TRBJ2-2
CDR3 protein: ASSYSRYRANTGELF

V gene: TRBV7-2
J gene: TRBJ2-5
CDR3 protein: ASSLRRGRETQY

V gene: TRBV29-1
J gene: TRBJ2-2
CDR3 protein: SVGVQGPGELF

V gene: TRBV7-9
J gene: TRBJ2-4
CDR3 protein: ASSPADTVAKNIQY